The 26 T cell receptor beta chains presented below share a single source sample, sequenced in a study of CD8 T cells in Susac syndrome (dated by TCRdb to about 2019). The method was the immunoSEQ multiplex PCR assay. RNA was extracted using the RNeasy kit, and roughly 0.5 to 1 microgram was reverse transcribed with random hexamers. The public sequencing data were trimmed at Q25 with fastp and processed into clonotypes with MiXCR by TCRdb, which kept only in-frame beta chains. Duplicate CDR3 protein sequences are folded into a single record with the most common DNA and genes. The table for this sample lists about 190,000 distinct CDR3 sequences; roughly 95% of them were counted only once. The ten most abundant clones make up around 0.092% of the sample. Sequenced material: CD4+ T cells from PBMCs. The receptors here all came from a human donor with Susac syndrome.

The genes are TRBV20-1 and TRBJ2-1, with TRBD2 matching over 13 bases. The CDR3 covers 15 residues. Germline CDR1 DFQATT, CDR2 SNEGSKA (reference sequence). Trimming took 1 base from V and 7 from J; bases not matched to a gene: 4. CDR3 bases: TGCAGTGCTAGAGTCAGACTAGCGGGGGGTAATGAGCAGTTCTTC. Translating gives CSARVRLAGGNEQFF.

This chain connects TRBV4-3 to TRBJ1-3; D is undetermined. CDR3 size: 15 residues. Trimming pared 0 bases from V and 0 bases from J, leaving 6 bases between. Germline loops: CDR1 LGHNA, CDR2 YSLEER. The CDR3 DNA reads as TGCGCCAGCAGCCAAGATCAGAGCTCTGGAAACACCATATATTTT. Amino acids: CASSQDQSSGNTIYF.

The rearrangement links TRBV19 to TRBJ1-2, with 9 bases lining up with TRBD1. The J segment lost 5 bases and the V segment lost 6 bases, leaving 7 bases of the junction unmatched. The CDR3 is 14 amino acids. CDR1 and CDR2 (germline): LNHDA, SQIVND (reference sequence). CDR3 residues: CASSRDRDRYGYTF. As DNA, the CDR3 is TGTGCCAGTAGCCGGGACAGGGACCGATATGGCTACACCTTC.

The rearrangement links TRBV7-6 to TRBJ2-7; D is tentatively TRBD1 or TRBD2 (6 bases each). Germline V gene lookup returns CDR1 SGHVS and CDR2 FNYEAQ. The CDR3 covers 15 residues. Trimming removed 2 bases from V and 2 bases from J, with 13 bases in between. CDR3: CASSLSGASTYEQYF. The DNA of the CDR3 is TGTGCCAGCAGCTTATCGGGGGCATCAACCTACGAGCAGTACTTC.

This chain uses TRBV20-1 with TRBJ1-4, with D hard to call. The ends were cut back, 6 bases at V and 8 bases at J, with 16 bases in the middle. Germline V gene data show CDR1 as DFQATT and CDR2 as SNEGSKA (reference sequence). The CDR3 sequence is 13 residues long. For the CDR3, the DNA is TGCAGTGCAAGACTCATCGTAGGGGAAAAACTGTTTTTT. It specifies CSARLIVGEKLFF.

This clonotype was detected only once. The rearrangement joins TRBV14 to TRBJ2-3; 14 bases are shared with TRBD2. The junction had 6 bases not matched to a gene; V was cut back by 3 bases and J by 4 bases. The CDR3 sequence is 17 residues long. CDR1 SGHDN and CDR2 FVKESK come from the germline V gene. The CDR3: CASSHLGTSGGSDTQYF. CDR3 coding DNA: TGTGCCAGCAGCCATCTCGGGACTAGCGGGGGTTCAGATACGCAGTATTTT.

This chain joins TRBV29-1 and TRBJ2-7; 11 bases are shared with TRBD1. This CDR3 comprises 13 residues. Trimming cost V 7 bases and J 7 bases; bases outside gene matches: 9. CDR1 SQVTM and CDR2 ANQGSEA come from the germline V gene. The DNA of the CDR3 is TGCAGCGCCTGGACAGGGGGCAATGGGGAGCAGTACTTC. This gives the protein CSAWTGGNGEQYF.

The rearrangement links TRBV4-2 to TRBJ2-7; TRBD1 might be the D (5 bases). The CDR3 is made up of 15 amino acids. The V gene lost 0 bases and the J gene lost 2 bases, with 11 bases spanning the gap. The germline CDR1 and CDR2 sequences are LGHNA and YNFKEQ. The CDR3 DNA reads TGTGCCAGCAGCCAAGAGGAGACAGCCACCTACGAGCAGTACTTC. Translation gives CASSQEETATYEQYF.

The chain carries TRBV7-2 and TRBJ2-7, with TRBD2 identical over 12 bases. This CDR3 is built from 15 residues. J was trimmed by 2 bases and V by 5 bases; bases with no gene match: 4. From germline, CDR1 is SGHTA and CDR2 FQGNSA. The CDR3 region has the DNA TGTGCCAGCAGCGAGGGACTAGCGGGCACCTACGAGCAGTACTTC. This gives the protein CASSEGLAGTYEQYF.

This sequence joins TRBV20-1 and TRBJ1-4; 10 bases are shared with TRBD1. The germline V gene encodes CDR1 DFQATT and CDR2 SNEGSKA (reference sequence). The trim removed 0 bases at V and 8 bases at J, leaving 6 bases unmatched. The CDR3 covers 15 residues. DNA of the CDR3: TGCAGTGCTAGAGACCCCGGGACAGGGGACGAAAAACTGTTTTTT. This translates into CSARDPGTGDEKLFF.

This sequence joins TRBV7-9 and TRBJ2-3, with D possibly being TRBD1 (6 bases). Between the trimmed V and J ends, which lost 5 bases and 2 bases, there was a span of 14 bases. This CDR3 is 15 amino acids long. Germline CDR1 and CDR2: SEHNR and FQNEAQ (reference sequence). The CDR3 loop reads CASSPLTGITDTQYF. The CDR3 DNA reads TGTGCCAGCAGCCCCCTAACAGGGATCACAGATACGCAGTATTTT.

The rearrangement joins TRBV9 to TRBJ2-7; no reliable D call. CDR3 length: 11 amino acids. CDR1 is SGDLS, CDR2 YYNGEE, per germline. Trimming stripped 7 bases from V and 0 bases from J, with 5 bases between. This chain's CDR3 is CASGSSYEQYF. The CDR3 DNA is TGTGCCAGCGGCTCCTCCTACGAGCAGTACTTC.

This clonotype was picked up one time. V is TRBV20-1 and J is TRBJ2-5; TRBD2 matches 8 bases. The V and J ends lost 6 bases and 5 bases, in that order; junction bases with no gene match: 20. This CDR3 comprises 17 residues. Germline-derived CDR1 and CDR2 are DFQATT and SNEGSKA (reference sequence). Here the CDR3 reads CSARGGRFGASVETQYF. The CDR3 DNA reads TGCAGTGCCCGGGGGGGGCGGTTCGGGGCTAGCGTGGAGACCCAGTACTTC.

This chain joins TRBV5-1 and TRBJ2-4; TRBD1 agrees at 8 bases. Germline loops: CDR1 SGHRS, CDR2 YFSETQ. J lost 5 bases, V lost 0 bases, and 7 bases had no gene match. CDR3 size: 16 residues. The CDR3 region is CASSLGLAGGENIQYF. The CDR3 DNA follows: TGCGCCAGCAGCTTGGGTTTGGCAGGGGGCGAAAACATTCAGTACTTC. The whole variable domain, filled in from reference TRBV5-1 and TRBJ2-4, reads KAGVTQTPRYLIKTRGQQVTLSCSPISGHRSVSWYQQTPGQGLQFLFEYFSETQRNKGNFPGRFSGRQFSNSRSEMNVSTLELGDSALYLCASSLGLAGGENIQYFGAGTRLSVL.

The chain uses TRBV13 and TRBJ2-2, with 11 nucleotides matching TRBD2. V trimming: 5 bases; J trimming: 6 bases; junction bases outside the gene matches: 8. The length of the CDR3 is 16 residues. From germline, CDR1 is PRHDT and CDR2 FYEKMQ (reference sequence). CDR3 in DNA: TGTGCCAGCAGCGTATCCGGGACTAGCGGTTCCGGGGAGCTGTTTTTT. This sequence encodes CASSVSGTSGSGELFF.

V gene TRBV4-1 combines with J gene TRBJ2-2, with D uncertain. In germline, CDR1 is MGHRA, CDR2 YSYEKL. The CDR3 consists of 15 residues. V was pared by 1 base and J by 2 bases, with 8 bases between. The CDR3 DNA is TGCGCCAGCAGCCAAGGTTTTGGTAACACCGGGGAGCTGTTTTTT. Translation gives CASSQGFGNTGELFF.

The V call is TRBV18, the J call TRBJ2-7; the D gene is possibly TRBD1 (6 bases). Germline CDR1 reads KGHSH; CDR2 reads LQKENI. The CDR3 sequence is 14 residues long. The V gene lost 1 base and the J gene lost 6 bases, with 13 bases spanning the gap. CDR3 sequence reads: CASSPLQGVFEQYF. The CDR3, as DNA: TGTGCCAGCTCACCACTACAGGGCGTTTTCGAGCAGTACTTC.

The V gene is TRBV29-1, the J gene TRBJ2-3; 13 bases fit TRBD2. The germline V gene has CDR1 SQVTM and CDR2 ANQGSEA. The CDR3 loop spans 16 amino acids. Losses at the gene ends were 3 bases for V and 3 bases for J; bases not matched to a gene: 6. The CDR3 region is CSVEGTSGGATDTQYF. The CDR3 DNA reads as TGCAGCGTTGAGGGAACTAGCGGGGGGGCAACAGATACGCAGTATTTT.

The CDR3 reads CATSDPQGEQFF. The CDR3 DNA follows: TGTGCCACCAGTGACCCTCAGGGGGAGCAGTTCTTC. This chain links TRBV24-1 with TRBJ2-1, with a possible D match to TRBD1 (6 bases). Germline CDR1 KGHDR, CDR2 SFDVKD. The CDR3 is made up of 12 amino acids. V was pared by 4 bases and J by 10 bases, with 10 bases between.

The genes are TRBV3-1 and TRBJ2-7; a weak D match, TRBD1 (6 bases). The V gene lost 7 bases and the J gene lost 6 bases, with 19 bases spanning the gap. Germline V CDR1 and CDR2: LGHDT, YNNKEL (reference sequence). CDR3 length equals 14 residues. The CDR3 protein is CASTGQPSIGEQYF. The CDR3 region has the DNA TGTGCCAGCACCGGACAGCCCAGTATTGGCGAGCAGTACTTC.

This chain uses TRBV12-5 with TRBJ2-1; 12 bases map to TRBD2. V lost 5 bases to trimming and J lost 3 bases; unmatched junction nucleotides: 11. The germline V gene has CDR1 LGHNT and CDR2 FRNRAP. This CDR3 spans 18 amino acids. The CDR3 region has the DNA TGTGCTAGTGGTGCGCCCCTTCGGACTAGCGGGGACTACAATGAGCAGTTCTTC. Encoded protein: CASGAPLRTSGDYNEQFF.

This clonotype was picked up one time. This rearrangement joins TRBV12-3 or TRBV12-4 to TRBJ1-1, with D uncertain. The germline V and J ends were trimmed by 0 bases and 3 bases, with 8 bases remaining between them. This CDR3 is 14 amino acids long. The CDR3: CASSLANRDTEAFF. CDR3 DNA: TGTGCCAGCAGTTTAGCGAACAGAGACACTGAAGCTTTCTTT.

The CDR3 region is CASSQKGSSNEKLFF. CDR3 bases: TGCGCCAGCAGCCAAAAGGGAAGTTCTAATGAAAAACTGTTTTTT. The gene calls are TRBV4-3 and TRBJ1-4, with D hard to call. The CDR3 runs to 15 residues. Germline V CDR1 and CDR2: LGHNA, YSLEER. V lost 2 bases, J lost 3 bases, and 10 bases lay in between.

This clonotype was seen once. The genes are TRBV10-3 and TRBJ2-6; possible D gene TRBD2, 5 bases. Trimming pared 2 bases from V and 0 bases from J, leaving 14 bases between. Germline-derived CDR1 and CDR2 are ENHRY and SYGVKD. The CDR3 runs 18 residues. This CDR3 is CAISERGLQGSGANVLTF. The CDR3 bases are TGTGCCATCAGTGAGAGAGGACTTCAAGGCTCTGGGGCCAACGTCCTGACTTTC.

The chain combines TRBV29-1 with TRBJ1-2, with D maybe TRBD1 (6 bases). The CDR3 length is 12 residues. The V end lost 3 bases, the J end lost 4 bases, and 9 bases lay between the germline ends. Germline-derived CDR1 and CDR2 are SQVTM and ANQGSEA. The CDR3 bases are TGCAGCGTTGAGGGGGGCCTCTATGGCTACACCTTC. Amino acid sequence: CSVEGGLYGYTF.

The V and J genes are TRBV3-1 and TRBJ2-5; D is unclear. This CDR3 comprises 16 residues. The V end lost 1 base, the J end lost 2 bases, and 14 bases lay between the germline ends. Germline V gene lookup returns CDR1 LGHDT and CDR2 YNNKEL (reference sequence). The CDR3 DNA follows: TGTGCCAGCAGCCAAGGGACGGGTTGGGGACAAGAGACCCAGTACTTC. This translates into CASSQGTGWGQETQYF.